These T cell receptor beta chains were read from a single sample in a study of blood T cell repertoires in COVID-19. TCRdb's copy holds only in-frame clones and misses some; the assay was immunoSEQ multiplex PCR. Seen here are some 140,000 clones, roughly 80% observed once, and the top ten hold 5.5%. The sample taken for sequencing was PBMCs or T cells enriched from blood (not recorded which). Receptor source: a man between 40 and 49 years old with acute COVID-19. The CDR3 runs from the conserved cysteine through the conserved F or W. A D gene is named only where the DNA matches it firmly. Only some rows state a clone size, as once, few, many or a class for expanded clones.

v_gene	abundance	j_gene	d_gene	CDR3nt	CDR3aa
TRBV11-2	.	TRBJ2-3	TRBD1	TGTGCCAGCACCTGGGACAGAGCCGATACGCAGTATTTT	CASTWDRADTQYF
TRBV11-3	.	TRBJ2-5	TRBD2	TGTGCCAGCAGCCACCCGAGAGCGGGAGGGCCGACGGGGGGGGAGACCCAGTACTTC	CASSHPRAGGPTGGETQYF
TRBV6-1	.	TRBJ1-1	.	TGTGCTACAGGGAGATCGAACACTGAAGCTTTCTTT	CATGRSNTEAFF
TRBV7-9	.	TRBJ2-7	TRBD1	TGTGCCAGCAGCTTGGCCGATTCAGGGGGCCAGCAGTACTTC	CASSLADSGGQQYF
TRBV4-2	.	TRBJ1-5	.	TGTGCCAGCAGCCAAGATCAAGAGGAATTGAATCAGCCCCAGCATTTT	CASSQDQEELNQPQHF
TRBV7-9	.	TRBJ1-1	TRBD1	TGTGCCAGCAGCTTTGCGGACAGGGGTGGGACTGAAGCTTTCTTT	CASSFADRGGTEAFF
TRBV6-6	few	TRBJ2-1	TRBD2	TGTGCCAGCAGTCCCGAAAAGGCGGGGAGGGTGAATGAGCAGTTCTTC	CASSPEKAGRVNEQFF
TRBV29-1	.	TRBJ1-1	.	TGCAGCGTTGGGGGGAGGGGCACTGAAGCTTTCTTT	CSVGGRGTEAFF
TRBV3-1/TRBV3-2	.	TRBJ2-7	.	TGTGCCAGCAGCCAAGTTGCGGGACTTCTCTACGAGCAGTACTTC	CASSQVAGLLYEQYF
TRBV9	.	TRBJ1-3	.	TGTGCCAGCAGCCCCTTCAGGAAGCCTGGAAACACCATATATTTT	CASSPFRKPGNTIYF
TRBV19	.	TRBJ2-1	TRBD2	TGTGCCAGTAGTATAGATCTCCCTCCTCTAGCGGGGGAAAACAATGAGCAGTTCTTC	CASSIDLPPLAGENNEQFF
TRBV7-6	.	TRBJ1-3	TRBD1	TGTGCCAGCAGCTTAGCCAGGGGGTCTGGAAACACCATATATTTT	CASSLARGSGNTIYF
TRBV12-3/TRBV12-4	.	TRBJ1-1	.	TGTGCCAGCAGTTTCAGACAGGCAGAAGCTTTCTTT	CASSFRQAEAFF
TRBV12-1	.	TRBJ1-2	.	TGTGCCAGCAGCTGCCCGCAGGGCTACACCTTC	CASSCPQGYTF
TRBV11-2	.	TRBJ2-6	.	TGTGCCAGCAGCTTAGACGGCGGCCTCCTGACTTTC	CASSLDGGLLTF
TRBV28	.	TRBJ2-3	.	TGTGCCAGCAGTTTGGGGCGGGACCCAGATACGCAGTATTTT	CASSLGRDPDTQYF
TRBV21-1	.	TRBJ1-1	.	TGTGCCAGTCTACGACAGAGCTTGAACACTGAAGCTTTCTTT	CASLRQSLNTEAFF
TRBV10-1	once	TRBJ1-1	.	TGCGCCAGCAGTGAGTCGAGTGGGAACACTGAAGCTTTCTTT	CASSESSGNTEAFF
TRBV10-3	.	TRBJ1-2	.	TGTGCCATCAGTGTGGGGAGCGCTAACTATGGCTACACCTTC	CAISVGSANYGYTF
TRBV7-4	.	TRBJ2-5	TRBD1	TGTGCCAGCAGCTCCTATCGGACAGGGACTTTCAAAGAGACCCAGTACTTC	CASSSYRTGTFKETQYF
TRBV28	few	TRBJ2-1	TRBD1	TGTGCCAGCAGTACTATCGACCCCACAGGGGTGAACTACAATGAGCAGTTCTTC	CASSTIDPTGVNYNEQFF